These 12 T cell receptor beta chains were all obtained from the same sample, sequenced in a study of blood T cell repertoires in COVID-19. Repertoires were generated with immunoSEQ multiplex PCR, while TCRdb's copy carries only in-frame clones and drops some. This table has 68,000 or so clones, 70% to 90% appearing once. Sequencing was done on a sample of peripheral blood. The receptors originated from a woman aged 45 to 65 with COVID-19, enrolled during active disease.

The rearrangement uses TRBV7-9 and TRBJ2-3; TRBD2 matches 8 bases. Germline trimming cut 5 bases from V and 2 bases from J; bases unmatched to any gene: 6. The CDR3 totals 15 residues. In germline, CDR1 is SEHNR, CDR2 FQNEAQ (reference sequence). The CDR3 loop reads CASSLKRGNTDTQYF. CDR3 DNA sequence: TGTGCCAGCAGCCTTAAGCGGGGGAACACAGATACGCAGTATTTT.

This rearrangement joins TRBV5-1 to TRBJ1-4; 9 positions agree with TRBD1. Germline V gives CDR1 SGHRS, CDR2 YFSETQ. The CDR3 spans 18 residues. Trimming removed 4 bases from V and 3 bases from J; junction bases left unmatched: 13. The CDR3 DNA follows: TGCGCCAGCAGCCGACGGGACAGGGCCTCTTCTTCTAATGAAAAACTGTTTTTT. Protein product: CASSRRDRASSSNEKLFF.

This sequence joins TRBV6-5 and TRBJ2-7; 9 nucleotides align to TRBD1. This CDR3 comprises 15 residues. J lost 6 bases, V lost 5 bases, and 11 bases had no gene match. Germline CDR1 and CDR2: MNHEY and SVGAGI. The CDR3 is CASSIKQGAWAEQYF. CDR3 nucleotide sequence: TGTGCCAGCAGTATAAAACAGGGGGCATGGGCCGAGCAGTACTTC.

The chain carries TRBV9 and TRBJ2-5; 12 bases line up with TRBD2. The CDR3 contains 13 residues. Germline values: CDR1 SGDLS, CDR2 YYNGEE. The ends lost 4 bases at V and 7 bases at J; junction bases unmatched: 2. The CDR3 DNA reads TGTGCCAGCAGCACGACTAGCGGGGGGACCCAGTACTTC. It specifies CASSTTSGGTQYF.

This clone appeared once. The chain uses TRBV6-5 and TRBJ2-5; D is uncertain. Germline CDR1 and CDR2: MNHEY and SVGAGI. The CDR3 is made up of 15 amino acids. With 9 bases removed from V and 4 bases from J, the gap between germline ends came to 21 bases. The CDR3 DNA sequence: TGTGCCAGTTCCCCAATGACCGCGCGGCGAGAGACCCAGTACTTC. This translates into CASSPMTARRETQYF.

The CDR3 DNA reads TGTGCCAGCAGACCACTCGTGTCCTACGAGCAGTACTTC. Its protein is CASRPLVSYEQYF. The chain couples TRBV5-6 to TRBJ2-7; D is undetermined. The CDR3 runs to 13 residues. CDR1 SGHDT and CDR2 YYEEEE come from the germline V gene. V was clipped by 5 bases and J by 1 base, with 10 bases between them.

V usage is TRBV18 and J usage is TRBJ2-2; TRBD2 aligns across 8 bases. The length of the CDR3 is 15 residues. Germline V CDR1 and CDR2: KGHSH, LQKENI. Germline trimming cut 3 bases from V and 8 bases from J; bases unmatched to any gene: 8. The CDR3 here is CASSPGLVTLGELFF. CDR3 nucleotides: TGTGCCAGCTCACCGGGACTAGTGACCTTGGGGGAGCTGTTTTTT.

The rearrangement joins TRBV13 to TRBJ2-6; 12 bases agree with TRBD1. Germline lookup yields CDR1 PRHDT and CDR2 FYEKMQ (reference sequence). The V and J ends lost 0 bases and 1 base, in that order; junction bases with no gene match: 4. This CDR3 has 19 amino acids. This chain's CDR3 is CASSLGGQGAGSGANVLTF. The DNA for the CDR3 is TGTGCCAGCAGCTTAGGGGGACAGGGGGCTGGGTCTGGGGCCAACGTCCTGACTTTC.

The rearrangement links TRBV30 to TRBJ2-6, with 7 nucleotides matching TRBD1. The V and J ends lost 6 bases and 4 bases, in that order; junction bases with no gene match: 15. In germline, CDR1 is GTSNPN, CDR2 SVGIG (reference sequence). The CDR3 has 17 amino acids. The CDR3 here is CACPTVTGSYGANVLTF. CDR3 DNA: TGTGCCTGCCCGACCGTGACAGGGAGCTACGGGGCCAACGTCCTGACTTTC.

The table lists this clone with a few counts. The identical CDR3 is also encoded by other nucleotide sequences in the sample. The V call is TRBV4-2, the J call TRBJ1-3; 7 bases are a match to TRBD1. CDR1 and CDR2 from the germline V gene are LGHNA and YNFKEQ. The CDR3 is 14 amino acids. V lost 1 base, J lost 4 bases, and 1 base stayed unmatched. The CDR3 reads CASSQGGQGNTIYF. The DNA for the CDR3 is TGTGCCAGCAGCCAAGGGGGACAGGGAAACACCATATATTTT.

The genes are TRBV27 and TRBJ2-3; D is undetermined. There are 10 residues in the CDR3. Germline loops: CDR1 MNHEY, CDR2 SMNVEV (reference sequence). The V gene lost 8 bases and the J gene lost 5 bases, with 5 bases spanning the gap. CDR3 sequence reads: CASGRDTQYF. The CDR3 DNA follows: TGTGCCAGCGGTAGAGATACGCAGTATTTT.

This clone occurred a few times. This chain joins TRBV9 and TRBJ1-6; 8 bases fit TRBD1. Germline CDR1 SGDLS, CDR2 YYNGEE. CDR3 length equals 15 residues. Trimming took 3 bases from V and 8 from J; bases not matched to a gene: 7. CDR3 DNA: TGTGCCAGCAGCGCTCGGACAGGGAGAGATTCACCCCTCCACTTT. Translating gives CASSARTGRDSPLHF.